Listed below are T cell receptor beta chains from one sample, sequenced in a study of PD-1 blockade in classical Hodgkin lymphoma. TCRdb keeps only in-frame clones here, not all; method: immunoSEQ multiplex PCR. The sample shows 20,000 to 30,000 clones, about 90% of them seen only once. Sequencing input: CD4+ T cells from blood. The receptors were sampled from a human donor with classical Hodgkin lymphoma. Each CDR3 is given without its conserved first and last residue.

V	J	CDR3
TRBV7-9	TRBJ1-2	ASSWGGEDYGYT
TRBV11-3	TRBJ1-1	ASSLQGENTEAF
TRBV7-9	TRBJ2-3	ASSRAFSTDTQY
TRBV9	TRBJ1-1	ASRPSESNTEAF
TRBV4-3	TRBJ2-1	ASSLLYSGTGDNEQF
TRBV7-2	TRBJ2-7	ASSTTSGGVDYEQY
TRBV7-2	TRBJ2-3	ASSFDPPLATADTQY
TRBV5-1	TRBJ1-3	ASSLDQGAGNTIY
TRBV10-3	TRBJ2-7	ATPPSGAVRNEQY
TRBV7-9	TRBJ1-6	ASRLQVDNSPLH
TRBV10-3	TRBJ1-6	AIRDSYNSPLH
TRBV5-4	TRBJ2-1	ASLSGGARGEQF
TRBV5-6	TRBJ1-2	ASSLVGVSYGYT
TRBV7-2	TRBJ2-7	ASSLGQYEQY
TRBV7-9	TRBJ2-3	ASSYIGLADTQY
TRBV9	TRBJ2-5	ASSVGAEGETQY
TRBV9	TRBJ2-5	ASSDDVRGSGGRETQY
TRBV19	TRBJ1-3	ASSIAGRTGNTIY
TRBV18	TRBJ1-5	ASSPQGGNQPQH
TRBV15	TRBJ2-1	ATSRDLRGTSSYNEQF
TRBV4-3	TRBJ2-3	ASSQDDRADTQY
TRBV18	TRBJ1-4	ASSPSDARKKLF
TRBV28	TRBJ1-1	AVFGWGNRGAEAF
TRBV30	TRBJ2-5	AWNRGQETQY
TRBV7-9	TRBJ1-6	ASSLGLDNSPLH
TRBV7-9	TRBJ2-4	ASAGSGGRKAKNIQY
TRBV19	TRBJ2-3	ALSGGQGAHTDTQY
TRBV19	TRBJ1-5	ASSEGNQPQH
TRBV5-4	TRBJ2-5	ASSPVRTQETQY